This TCR beta chain derives from a study of Ad26.COV2.S vaccination and SARS-CoV-2 variants. Study details: Once, or twice with 56 days between doses, Ad26.COV2.S was given intramuscularly.

Assay used: immunoSEQ multiplex PCR; TCRdb lists only in-frame clones, some missing. Seen here are hundreds of thousands of clones, around 87% observed once, and the top ten hold around 3.5%. Treatment denoted: some 19 received Ad26.COV2.S at low or high dose, single or two shots; about five received placebo; per-sample allocation not given. It was on day 63 after the first vaccine or placebo injection that samples were taken. This sample comprised peripheral blood, obtained in a trial of Ad26.COV2.S vaccine versus placebo. The TCR comes from a person between 18 and 65 years old who received the Ad26.COV2.S COVID-19 vaccine or a placebo.

As DNA, the CDR3 is TGTGCCTGGAGACGGGACAGGTACAATGAGCAGTTCTTC. Its protein is CAWRRDRYNEQFF. The gene calls are TRBV30 and TRBJ2-1; 8 bases are shared with TRBD1. Germline CDR1 GTSNPN, CDR2 SVGIG (reference sequence). Losses at the gene ends were 3 bases for V and 4 bases for J; bases not matched to a gene: 2. The CDR3 has 13 amino acids. The full variable domain, its missing parts supplied by reference TRBV30 and TRBJ2-1, is SQTIHQWPATLVQPVGSPLSLECTVEGTSNPNLYWYRQAAGRGLQLLFYSVGIGQISSEVPQNLSASRPQDRQFILSSKKLLLSDSGFYLCAWRRDRYNEQFFGPGTRLTVL.